This TCR beta chain emerged from a study of T cell responses to AZD1222 COVID-19 vaccine. The study's findings and limits: Spike was spanned by vaccine-associated CD4 TCRs, which were dominant at 160-218 and 743-854. Clonal diversity may have been underestimated, and the donors were mostly white British, with more females than males. The study sampled repertoires only after the peak T cell response.

Generated by immunoSEQ multiplex PCR, the TCRdb table keeps only in-frame clones and is missing some. The table has under 200,000 clones, around nine tenths seen once; the top ten hold approximately 4%. Note on this clone: Its specificity is not known.

CDR1 and CDR2 from the germline V gene are SGHTA and FQGNSA. The CDR3 covers 15 residues. V lost 1 base, J lost 1 base, and 3 bases stayed unmatched. Sample: peripheral blood, taken 28 days after the second dose of the MenACWY control vaccine. The TCR was taken from an adult who received the MenACWY meningococcal vaccine as a control. The chain has TRBV7-2 and TRBJ1-1; TRBD1 matches 7 bases. DNA of the CDR3: TGTGCCAGCAGCTTAGTGGGACAGCAGAACACTGAAGCTTTCTTT. Translating gives CASSLVGQQNTEAFF.